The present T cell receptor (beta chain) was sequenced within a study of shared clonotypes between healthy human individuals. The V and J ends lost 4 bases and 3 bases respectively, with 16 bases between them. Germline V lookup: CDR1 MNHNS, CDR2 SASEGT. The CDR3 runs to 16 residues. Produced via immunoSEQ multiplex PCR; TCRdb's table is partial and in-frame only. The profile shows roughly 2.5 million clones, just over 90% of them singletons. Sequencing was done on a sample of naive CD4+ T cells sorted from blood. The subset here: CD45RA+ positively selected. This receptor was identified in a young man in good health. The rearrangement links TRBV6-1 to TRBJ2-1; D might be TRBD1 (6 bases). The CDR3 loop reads CASSASQGPFYNEQFF. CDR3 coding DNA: TGTGCCAGCAGTGCTTCACAGGGACCATTCTACAATGAGCAGTTCTTC.